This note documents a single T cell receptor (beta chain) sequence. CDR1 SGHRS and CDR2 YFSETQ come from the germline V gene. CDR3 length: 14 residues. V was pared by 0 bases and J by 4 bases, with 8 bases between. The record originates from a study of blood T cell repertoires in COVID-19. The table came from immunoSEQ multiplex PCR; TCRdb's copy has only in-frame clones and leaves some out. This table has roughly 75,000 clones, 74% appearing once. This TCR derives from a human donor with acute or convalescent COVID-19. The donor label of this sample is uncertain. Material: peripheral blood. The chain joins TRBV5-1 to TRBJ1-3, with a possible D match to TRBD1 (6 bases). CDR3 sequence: CASSLGGQGNTIYF. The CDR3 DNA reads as TGCGCCAGCAGCTTGGGGGGGCAAGGAAACACCATATATTTT.